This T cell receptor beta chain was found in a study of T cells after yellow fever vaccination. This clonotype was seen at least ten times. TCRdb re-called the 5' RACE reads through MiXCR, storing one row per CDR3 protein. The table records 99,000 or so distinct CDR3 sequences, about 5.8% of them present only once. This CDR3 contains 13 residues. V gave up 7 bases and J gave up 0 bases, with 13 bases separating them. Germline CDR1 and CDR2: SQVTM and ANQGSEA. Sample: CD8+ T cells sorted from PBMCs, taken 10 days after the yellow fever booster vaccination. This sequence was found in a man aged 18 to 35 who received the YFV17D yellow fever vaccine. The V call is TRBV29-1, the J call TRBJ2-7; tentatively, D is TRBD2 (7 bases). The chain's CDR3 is CSAQGGGSYEQYF. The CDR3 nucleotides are TGCAGCGCCCAAGGGGGGGGCTCCTACGAGCAGTACTTC.